This T cell receptor (beta chain) was profiled in a study of T cells in Graves' hyperthyroidism and ophthalmopathy. The investigators amplified TCR beta CDR3 regions from RNA transcripts. The study used the HTBI primer set for a first-round RT-PCR of the TCR CDR3. One entry per CDR3 protein, called by TCRdb with MiXCR from the multiplex PCR reads. This table has some 460,000 distinct CDR3 sequences, about 15% appearing once. There are a few counts of this clonotype. Germline V lookup: CDR1 KGHSH, CDR2 LQKENI. The length of the CDR3 is 16 residues. V gave up 4 bases and J gave up 0 bases; unmatched junction bases: 9.

What was sequenced was blood. The sequence came from a young woman with Graves' hyperthyroidism. The chain links TRBV18 to TRBJ2-7, with 7 bases fitting TRBD1. The CDR3 here is CASSQNRQGSSYEQYF. The CDR3 DNA reads TGTGCCAGCTCACAAAACCGACAGGGTAGCTCCTACGAGCAGTACTTC.